The clone carrying this T cell receptor beta chain was counted a single time. This record belongs to a study of control samples from healthy donors and cancer patients. Data came from immunoSEQ multiplex PCR; TCRdb stores just in-frame clones and leaves some out. The sample holds around 81,000 clones, over 90% seen once. Germline CDR1 reads MNHNS; CDR2 reads SASEGT. The CDR3 loop spans 15 amino acids. Trimming took 5 bases from V and 1 from J, leaving 14 bases between them. The sequence derives from a woman aged 25 to 39 in good health. Sequenced sample: blood. The chain links TRBV6-1 to TRBJ1-1, with TRBD1 as a possible D gene (5 bases). The CDR3 protein is CASSSAPTGNTEAFF. The DNA of the CDR3 is TGTGCCAGCAGTTCCGCGCCAACAGGGAACACTGAAGCTTTCTTT.